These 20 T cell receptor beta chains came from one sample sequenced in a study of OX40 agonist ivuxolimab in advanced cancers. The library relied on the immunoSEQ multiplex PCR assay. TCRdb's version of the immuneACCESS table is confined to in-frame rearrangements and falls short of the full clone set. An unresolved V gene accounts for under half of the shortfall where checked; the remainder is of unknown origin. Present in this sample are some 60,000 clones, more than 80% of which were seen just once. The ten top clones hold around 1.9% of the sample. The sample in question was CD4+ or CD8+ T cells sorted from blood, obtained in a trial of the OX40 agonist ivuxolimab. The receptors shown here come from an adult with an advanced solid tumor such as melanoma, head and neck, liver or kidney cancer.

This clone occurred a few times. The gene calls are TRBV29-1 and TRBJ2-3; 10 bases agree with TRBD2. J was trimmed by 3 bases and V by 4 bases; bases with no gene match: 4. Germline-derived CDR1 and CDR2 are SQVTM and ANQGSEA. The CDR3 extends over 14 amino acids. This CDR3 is CSVVSSGSTDTQYF. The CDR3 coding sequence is TGCAGCGTTGTCTCTAGCGGGAGTACAGATACGCAGTATTTT.

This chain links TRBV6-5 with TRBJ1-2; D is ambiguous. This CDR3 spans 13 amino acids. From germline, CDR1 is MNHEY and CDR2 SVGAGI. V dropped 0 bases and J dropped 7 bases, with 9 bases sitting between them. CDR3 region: CASSYSGLLGYTF. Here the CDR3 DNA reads TGTGCCAGCAGTTACTCTGGCCTTCTTGGCTACACCTTC.

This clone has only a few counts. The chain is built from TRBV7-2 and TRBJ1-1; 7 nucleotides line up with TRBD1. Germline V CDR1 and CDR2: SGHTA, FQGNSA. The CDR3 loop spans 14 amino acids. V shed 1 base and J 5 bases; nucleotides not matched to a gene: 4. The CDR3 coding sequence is TGTGCCAGCAGCTTAGGATTACAGGGGACTGAAGCTTTCTTT. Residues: CASSLGLQGTEAFF.

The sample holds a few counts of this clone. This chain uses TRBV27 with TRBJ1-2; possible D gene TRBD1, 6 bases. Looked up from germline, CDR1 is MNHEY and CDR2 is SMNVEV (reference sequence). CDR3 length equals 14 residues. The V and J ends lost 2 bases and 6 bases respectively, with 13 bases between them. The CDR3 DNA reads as TGTGCCAGCAGTTTAAGTGCAGGGGAAGATGGCTACACCTTC. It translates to CASSLSAGEDGYTF.

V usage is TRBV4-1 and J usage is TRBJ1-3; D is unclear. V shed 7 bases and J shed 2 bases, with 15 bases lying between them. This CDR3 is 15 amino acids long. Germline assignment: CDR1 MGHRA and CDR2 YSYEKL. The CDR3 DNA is TGCGCCAGCACTCTCTCGGACCAGGCTGGAAACACCATATATTTT. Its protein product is CASTLSDQAGNTIYF.

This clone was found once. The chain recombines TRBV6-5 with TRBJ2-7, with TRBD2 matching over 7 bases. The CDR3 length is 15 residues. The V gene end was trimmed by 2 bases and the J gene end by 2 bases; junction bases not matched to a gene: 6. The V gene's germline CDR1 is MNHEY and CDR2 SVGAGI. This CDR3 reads CASSYGSSGTYEQYF. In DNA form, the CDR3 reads TGTGCCAGCAGTTACGGGTCTAGCGGTACCTACGAGCAGTACTTC.

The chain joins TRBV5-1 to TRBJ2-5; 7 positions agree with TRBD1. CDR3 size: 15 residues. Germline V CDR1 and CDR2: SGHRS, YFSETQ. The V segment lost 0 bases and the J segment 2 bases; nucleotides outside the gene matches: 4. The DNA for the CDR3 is TGCGCCAGCAGCTTGGGGACAGGAGCTCAAGAGACCCAGTACTTC. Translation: CASSLGTGAQETQYF. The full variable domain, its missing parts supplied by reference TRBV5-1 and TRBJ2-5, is KAGVTQTPRYLIKTRGQQVTLSCSPISGHRSVSWYQQTPGQGLQFLFEYFSETQRNKGNFPGRFSGRQFSNSRSEMNVSTLELGDSALYLCASSLGTGAQETQYFGPGTRLLVL.

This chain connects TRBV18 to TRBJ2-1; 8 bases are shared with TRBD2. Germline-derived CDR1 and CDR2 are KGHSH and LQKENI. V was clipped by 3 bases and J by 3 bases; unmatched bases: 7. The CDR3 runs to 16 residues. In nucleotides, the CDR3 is TGTGCCAGCTCACCGTCGGAGCGGGGGAGCTACAATGAGCAGTTCTTC. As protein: CASSPSERGSYNEQFF. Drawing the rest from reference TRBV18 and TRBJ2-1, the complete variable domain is NAGVMQNPRHLVRRRGQEARLRCSPMKGHSHVYWYRQLPEEGLKFMVYLQKENIIDESGMPKERFSAEFPKEGPSILRIQQVVRGDSAAYFCASSPSERGSYNEQFFGPGTRLTVL.

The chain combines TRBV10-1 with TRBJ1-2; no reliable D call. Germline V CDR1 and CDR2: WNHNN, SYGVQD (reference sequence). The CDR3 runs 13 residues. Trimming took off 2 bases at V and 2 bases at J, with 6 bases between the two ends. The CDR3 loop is CASSEARNYGYTF. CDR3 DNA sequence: TGCGCCAGCAGTGAGGCCAGAAACTATGGCTACACCTTC.

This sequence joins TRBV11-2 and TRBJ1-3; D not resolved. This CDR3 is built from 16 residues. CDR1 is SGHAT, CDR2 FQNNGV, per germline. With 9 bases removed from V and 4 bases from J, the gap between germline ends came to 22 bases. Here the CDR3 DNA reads TGTGCCAGTTCTATGTTATGGGAACGATTCGGAAACACCATATATTTT. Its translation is CASSMLWERFGNTIYF.

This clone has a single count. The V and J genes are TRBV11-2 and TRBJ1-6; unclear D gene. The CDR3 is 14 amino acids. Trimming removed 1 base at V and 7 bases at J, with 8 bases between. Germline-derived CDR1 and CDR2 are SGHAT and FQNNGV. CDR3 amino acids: CASSLGTENSPLHF. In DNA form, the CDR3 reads TGTGCCAGCAGCTTAGGTACAGAGAATTCACCCCTCCACTTT.

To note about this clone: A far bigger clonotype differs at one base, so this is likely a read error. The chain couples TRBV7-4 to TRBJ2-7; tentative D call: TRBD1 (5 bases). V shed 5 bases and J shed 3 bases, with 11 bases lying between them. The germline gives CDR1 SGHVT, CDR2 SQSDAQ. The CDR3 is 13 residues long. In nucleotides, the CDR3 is TGTGCCAGCAGCGTCGACAGAAACTACGAGCAGTACGTC. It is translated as CASSVDRNYEQYV.

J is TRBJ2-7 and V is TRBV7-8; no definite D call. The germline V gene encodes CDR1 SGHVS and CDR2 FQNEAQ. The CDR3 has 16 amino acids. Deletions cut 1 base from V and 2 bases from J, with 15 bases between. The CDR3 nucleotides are TGTGCCAGCAGCTTAGTAGGAGCAGCTATAACCTACGAGCAGTACTTC. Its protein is CASSLVGAAITYEQYF.

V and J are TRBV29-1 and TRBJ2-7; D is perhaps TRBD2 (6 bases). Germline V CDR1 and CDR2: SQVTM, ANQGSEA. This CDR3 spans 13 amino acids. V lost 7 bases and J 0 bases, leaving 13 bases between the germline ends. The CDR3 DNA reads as TGCAGCGCTGGGACTGATAGCTCCTACGAGCAGTACTTC. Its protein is CSAGTDSSYEQYF.

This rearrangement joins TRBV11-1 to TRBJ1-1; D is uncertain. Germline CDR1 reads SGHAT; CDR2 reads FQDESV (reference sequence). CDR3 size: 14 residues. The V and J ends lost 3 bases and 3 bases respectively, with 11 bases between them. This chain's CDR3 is CASSFRKRDTEAFF. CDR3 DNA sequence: TGTGCCAGCAGCTTCAGAAAAAGGGACACTGAAGCTTTCTTT.

The CDR3 protein is CASSSSGRAYNEQFF. The DNA of the CDR3 is TGTGCCAGCAGCTCTAGCGGGAGGGCTTACAATGAGCAGTTCTTC. The chain carries TRBV5-5 and TRBJ2-1; 12 bases line up with TRBD2. The CDR3 sequence is 15 residues long. Trimming removed 3 bases from V and 4 bases from J; junction bases left unmatched: 2. CDR1 SGHKS and CDR2 YYEKEE come from the germline V gene (reference sequence).

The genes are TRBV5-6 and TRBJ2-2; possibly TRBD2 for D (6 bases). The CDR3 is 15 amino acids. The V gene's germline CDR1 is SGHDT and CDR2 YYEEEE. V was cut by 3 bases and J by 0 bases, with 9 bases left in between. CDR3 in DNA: TGTGCCAGCAGCTCCGGGACTCCGAACACCGGGGAGCTGTTTTTT. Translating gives CASSSGTPNTGELFF.

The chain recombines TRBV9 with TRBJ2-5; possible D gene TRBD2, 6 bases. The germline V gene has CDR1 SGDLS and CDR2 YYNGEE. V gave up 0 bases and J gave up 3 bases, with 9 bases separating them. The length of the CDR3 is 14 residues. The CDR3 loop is CASSVEVAEETQYF. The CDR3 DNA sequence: TGTGCCAGCAGCGTAGAGGTAGCGGAAGAGACCCAGTACTTC.

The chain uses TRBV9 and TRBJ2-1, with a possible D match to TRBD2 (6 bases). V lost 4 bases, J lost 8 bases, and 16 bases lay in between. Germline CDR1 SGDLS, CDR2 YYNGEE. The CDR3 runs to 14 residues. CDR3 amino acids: CASSRRGTNYEQFF. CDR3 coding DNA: TGTGCCAGCAGCCGGCGGGGAACGAATTATGAGCAGTTCTTC.

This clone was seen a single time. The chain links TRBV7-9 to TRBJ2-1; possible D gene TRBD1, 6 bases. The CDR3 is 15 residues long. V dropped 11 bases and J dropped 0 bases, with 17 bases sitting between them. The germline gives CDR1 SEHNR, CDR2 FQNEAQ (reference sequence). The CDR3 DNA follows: TGTGCCGGATGGCAGGGGACCACCTCCTACAATGAGCAGTTCTTC. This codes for CAGWQGTTSYNEQFF.